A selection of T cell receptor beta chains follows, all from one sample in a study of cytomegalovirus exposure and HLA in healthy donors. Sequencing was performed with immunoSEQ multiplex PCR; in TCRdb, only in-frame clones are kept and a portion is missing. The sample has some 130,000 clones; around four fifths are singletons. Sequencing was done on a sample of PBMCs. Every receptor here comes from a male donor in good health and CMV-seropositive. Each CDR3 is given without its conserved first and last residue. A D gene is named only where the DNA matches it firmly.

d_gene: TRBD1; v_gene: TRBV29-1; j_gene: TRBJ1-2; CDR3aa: SVDRARYGYT
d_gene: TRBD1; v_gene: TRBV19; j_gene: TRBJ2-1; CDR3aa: ASTTGGAEF
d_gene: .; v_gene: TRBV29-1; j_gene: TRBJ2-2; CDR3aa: SARGLAGAGELF
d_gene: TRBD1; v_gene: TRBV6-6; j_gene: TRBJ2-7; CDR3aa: ASSYRDRGHEQY
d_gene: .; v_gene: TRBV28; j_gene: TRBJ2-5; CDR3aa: ASSLSSGALQETQY
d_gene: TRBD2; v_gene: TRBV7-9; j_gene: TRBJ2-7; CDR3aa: ASSLAREHEQY
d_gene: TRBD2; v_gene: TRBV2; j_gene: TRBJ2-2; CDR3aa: AGGLAGATGELF
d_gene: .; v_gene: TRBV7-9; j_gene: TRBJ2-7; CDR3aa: ASDPGGGEQY
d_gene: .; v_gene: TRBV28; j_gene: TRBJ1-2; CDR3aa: ASSLAGADYT
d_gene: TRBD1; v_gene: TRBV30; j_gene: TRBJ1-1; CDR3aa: AWSQGVTEAF
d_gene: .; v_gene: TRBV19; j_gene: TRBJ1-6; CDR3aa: ASSTTRSSYNSPLH
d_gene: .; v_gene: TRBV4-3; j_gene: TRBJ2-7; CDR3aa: ASSQGRPSAPYEQY
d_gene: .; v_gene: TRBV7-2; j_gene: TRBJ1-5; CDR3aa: ASSLVGGRNQPQH
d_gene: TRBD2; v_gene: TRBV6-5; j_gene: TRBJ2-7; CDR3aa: ASSRELAGEEQY
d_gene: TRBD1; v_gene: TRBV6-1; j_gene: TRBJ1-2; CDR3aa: ASRDTGGDGYT
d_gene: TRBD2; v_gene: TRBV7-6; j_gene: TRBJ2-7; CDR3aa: ASSLAQAGVGEQY
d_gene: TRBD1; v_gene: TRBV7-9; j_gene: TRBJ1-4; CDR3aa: ASSLVTGGSVKLF
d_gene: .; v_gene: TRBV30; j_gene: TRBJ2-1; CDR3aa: AWSSTGNNEQF
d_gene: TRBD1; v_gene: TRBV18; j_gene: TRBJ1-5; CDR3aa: ASSPSGGHQPQH
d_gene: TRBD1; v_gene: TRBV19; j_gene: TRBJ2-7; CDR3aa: ASSTWGRGLYEQY
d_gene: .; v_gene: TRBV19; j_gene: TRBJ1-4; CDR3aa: ASCESGTGGEKLF
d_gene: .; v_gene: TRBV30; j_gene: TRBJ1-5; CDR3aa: ALGAANQPQH
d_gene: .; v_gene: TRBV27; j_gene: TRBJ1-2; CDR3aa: ASSFRGNYGYT
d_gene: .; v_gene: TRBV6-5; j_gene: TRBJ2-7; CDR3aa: ASSVRPSAYEQY
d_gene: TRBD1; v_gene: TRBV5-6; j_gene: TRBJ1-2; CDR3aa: ASRIGQGSYGYT
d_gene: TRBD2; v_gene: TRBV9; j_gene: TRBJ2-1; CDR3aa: ASSVGGAGGPYNEQF
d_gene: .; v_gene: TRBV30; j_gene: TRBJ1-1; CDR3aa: AWGPGGEAF
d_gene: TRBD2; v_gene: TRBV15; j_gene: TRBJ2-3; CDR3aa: ATSKGLAGRDTQY
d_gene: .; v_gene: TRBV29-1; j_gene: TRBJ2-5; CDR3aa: STSNRQETQY
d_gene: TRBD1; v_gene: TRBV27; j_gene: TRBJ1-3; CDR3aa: ASSLSDRGNTIY
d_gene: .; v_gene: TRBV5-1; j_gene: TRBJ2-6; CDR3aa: ASSKTTGESGANVLT
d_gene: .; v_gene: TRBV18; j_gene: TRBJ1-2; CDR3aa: ASSPQGSNYGYT
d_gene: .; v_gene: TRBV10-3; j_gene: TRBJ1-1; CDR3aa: AISESPGATGAF
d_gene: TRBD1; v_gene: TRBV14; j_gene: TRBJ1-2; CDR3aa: ASSPAGTGSSGT
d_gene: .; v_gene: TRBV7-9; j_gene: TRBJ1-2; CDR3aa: ASSLEVGLDGYT
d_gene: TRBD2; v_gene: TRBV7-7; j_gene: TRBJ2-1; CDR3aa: ASSLGVGEGNMNEQF
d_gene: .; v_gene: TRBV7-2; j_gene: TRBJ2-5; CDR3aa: ASSFAGEETQY
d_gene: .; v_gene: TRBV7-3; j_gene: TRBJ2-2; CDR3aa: ASSRDGGTTGELF
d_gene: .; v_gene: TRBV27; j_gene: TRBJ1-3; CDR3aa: ASSPTGYSGNTIY
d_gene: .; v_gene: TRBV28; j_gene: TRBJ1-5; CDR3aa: AIKGVQPQH
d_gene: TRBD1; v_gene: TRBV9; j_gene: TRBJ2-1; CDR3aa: ASSGSGTGFNEQF
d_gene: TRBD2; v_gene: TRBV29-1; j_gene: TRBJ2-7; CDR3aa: SVGGGGTYEQY
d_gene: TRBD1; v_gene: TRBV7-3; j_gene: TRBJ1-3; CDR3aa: ASSLDRGRGNTIY
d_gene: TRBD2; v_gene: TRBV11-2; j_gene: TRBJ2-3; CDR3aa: ASGLVASGSTDTQY
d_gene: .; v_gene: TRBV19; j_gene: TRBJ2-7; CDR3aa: ASSIVPDSYEQY
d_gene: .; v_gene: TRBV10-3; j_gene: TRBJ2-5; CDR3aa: AISVAGEETQY
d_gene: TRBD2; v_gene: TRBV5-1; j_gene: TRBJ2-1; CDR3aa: ASSLASALAGGYNEQF
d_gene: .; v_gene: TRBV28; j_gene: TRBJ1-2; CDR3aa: ASSLLGGGGYT
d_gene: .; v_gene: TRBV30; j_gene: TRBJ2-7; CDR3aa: AWSLTGSREQY
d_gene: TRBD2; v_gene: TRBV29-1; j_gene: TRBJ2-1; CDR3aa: SVGPSGVGSQF
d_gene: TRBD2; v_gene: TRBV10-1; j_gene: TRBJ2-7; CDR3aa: ASSDGLAGVLGQY